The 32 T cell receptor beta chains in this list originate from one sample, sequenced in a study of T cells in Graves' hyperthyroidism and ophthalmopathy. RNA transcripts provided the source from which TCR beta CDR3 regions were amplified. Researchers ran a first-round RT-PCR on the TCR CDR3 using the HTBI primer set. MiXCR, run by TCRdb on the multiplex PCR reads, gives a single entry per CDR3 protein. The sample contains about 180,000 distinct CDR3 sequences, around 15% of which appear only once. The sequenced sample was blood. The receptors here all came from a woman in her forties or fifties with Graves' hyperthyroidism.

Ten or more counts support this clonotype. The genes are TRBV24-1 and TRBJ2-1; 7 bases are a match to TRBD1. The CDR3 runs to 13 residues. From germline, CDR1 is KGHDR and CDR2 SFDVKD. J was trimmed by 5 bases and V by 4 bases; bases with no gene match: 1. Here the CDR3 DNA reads TGTGCCACCAGTGAGGGACAGAACAATGAGCAGTTCTTC. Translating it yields CATSEGQNNEQFF.

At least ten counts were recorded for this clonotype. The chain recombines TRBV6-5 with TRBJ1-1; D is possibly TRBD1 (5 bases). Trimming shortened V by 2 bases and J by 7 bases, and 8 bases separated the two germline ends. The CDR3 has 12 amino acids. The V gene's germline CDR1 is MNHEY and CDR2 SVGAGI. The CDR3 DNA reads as TGTGCCAGCAGTTACAGGGGTAATGAAGCTTTCTTT. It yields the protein CASSYRGNEAFF.

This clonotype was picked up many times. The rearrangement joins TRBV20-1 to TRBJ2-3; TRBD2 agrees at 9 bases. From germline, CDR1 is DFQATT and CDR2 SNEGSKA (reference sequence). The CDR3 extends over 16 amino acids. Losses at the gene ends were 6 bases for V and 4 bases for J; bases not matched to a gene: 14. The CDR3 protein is CSAPDIGTSNPDTQYF. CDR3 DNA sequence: TGCAGTGCCCCGGATATCGGGACTAGCAACCCAGATACGCAGTATTTT.

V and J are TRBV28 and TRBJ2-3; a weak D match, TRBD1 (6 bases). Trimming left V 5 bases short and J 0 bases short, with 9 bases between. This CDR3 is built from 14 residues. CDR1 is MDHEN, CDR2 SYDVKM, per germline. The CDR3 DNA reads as TGTGCCAGCAGTCCCGGACAGAGCACAGATACGCAGTATTTT. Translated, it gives CASSPGQSTDTQYF.

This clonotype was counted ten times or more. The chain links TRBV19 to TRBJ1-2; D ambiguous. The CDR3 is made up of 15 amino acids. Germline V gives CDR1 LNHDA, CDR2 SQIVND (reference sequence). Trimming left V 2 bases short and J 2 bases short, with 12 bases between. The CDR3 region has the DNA TGTGCCAGTAGTATAAGTTGGCAGCCAAACTATGGCTACACCTTC. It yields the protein CASSISWQPNYGYTF.

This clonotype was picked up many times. The CDR3: CASSPLHPRVGETQYF. The CDR3 bases are TGTGCCAGCAGCCCCCTGCACCCAAGGGTGGGGGAGACCCAGTACTTC. V usage is TRBV5-8 and J usage is TRBJ2-5; D gene ambiguous. The CDR3 covers 16 residues. Germline V CDR1 and CDR2: SGHTS, YDEGEE. Trimming took off 4 bases at V and 5 bases at J, with 21 bases between the two ends.

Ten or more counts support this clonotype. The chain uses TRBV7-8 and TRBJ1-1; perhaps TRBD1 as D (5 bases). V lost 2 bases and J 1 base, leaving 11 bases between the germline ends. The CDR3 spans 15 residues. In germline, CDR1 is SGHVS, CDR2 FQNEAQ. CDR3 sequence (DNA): TGTGCCAGCAGCTTACCGGCAGGGACGAACACTGAAGCTTTCTTT. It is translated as CASSLPAGTNTEAFF.

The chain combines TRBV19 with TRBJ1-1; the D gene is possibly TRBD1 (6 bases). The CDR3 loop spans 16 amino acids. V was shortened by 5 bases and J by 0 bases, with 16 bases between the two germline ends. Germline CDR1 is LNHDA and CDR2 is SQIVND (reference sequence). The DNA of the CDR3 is TGTGCCAGTAGTCTCAAGGGGGGGAGGATGAACACTGAAGCTTTCTTT. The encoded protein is CASSLKGGRMNTEAFF.

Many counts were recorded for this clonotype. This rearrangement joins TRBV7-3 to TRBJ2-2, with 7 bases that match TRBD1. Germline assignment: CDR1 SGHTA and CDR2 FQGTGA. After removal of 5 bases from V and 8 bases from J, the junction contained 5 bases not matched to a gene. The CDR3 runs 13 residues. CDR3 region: CASSRDSTGELFF. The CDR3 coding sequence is TGTGCCAGCAGCAGGGACAGCACGGGGGAGCTGTTTTTT.

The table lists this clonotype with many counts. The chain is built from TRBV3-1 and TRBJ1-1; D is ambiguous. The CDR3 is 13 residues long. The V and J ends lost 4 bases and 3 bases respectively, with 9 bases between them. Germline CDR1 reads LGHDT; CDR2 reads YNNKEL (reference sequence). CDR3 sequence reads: CASSPLGDTEAFF. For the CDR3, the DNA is TGTGCCAGCAGCCCGCTCGGGGACACTGAAGCTTTCTTT.

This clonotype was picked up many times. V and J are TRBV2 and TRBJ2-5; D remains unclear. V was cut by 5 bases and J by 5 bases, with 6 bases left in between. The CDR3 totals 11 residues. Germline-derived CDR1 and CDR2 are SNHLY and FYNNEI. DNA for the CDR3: TGTGCCAGCAGTTGGGCGGAGACCCAGTACTTC. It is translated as CASSWAETQYF.

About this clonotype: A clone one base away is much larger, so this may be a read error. DNA of the CDR3: TGCAGTGCTAGACACAGGGGGCGCAATGGCTACACCTTC. Its protein is CSARHRGRNGYTF. The V and J genes are TRBV20-1 and TRBJ1-2; TRBD1 agrees at 9 bases. J was trimmed by 6 bases and V by 2 bases; bases with no gene match: 4. Germline-derived CDR1 and CDR2 are DFQATT and SNEGSKA (reference sequence). The CDR3 has 13 residues.

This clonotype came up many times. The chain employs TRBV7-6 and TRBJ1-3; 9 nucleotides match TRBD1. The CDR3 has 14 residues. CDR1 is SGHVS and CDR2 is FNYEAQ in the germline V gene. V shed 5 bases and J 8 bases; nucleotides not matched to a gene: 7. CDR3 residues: CASSRPGQGYTIYF. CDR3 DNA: TGTGCCAGCAGCCGGCCGGGACAGGGATACACCATATATTTT.

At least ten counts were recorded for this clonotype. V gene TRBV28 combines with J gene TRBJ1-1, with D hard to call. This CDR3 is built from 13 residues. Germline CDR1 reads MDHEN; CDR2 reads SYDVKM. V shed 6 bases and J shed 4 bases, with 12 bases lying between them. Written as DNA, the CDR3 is TGTGCCAGCAGCCGCCGGGCATTCACTGAAGCTTTCTTT. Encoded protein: CASSRRAFTEAFF.

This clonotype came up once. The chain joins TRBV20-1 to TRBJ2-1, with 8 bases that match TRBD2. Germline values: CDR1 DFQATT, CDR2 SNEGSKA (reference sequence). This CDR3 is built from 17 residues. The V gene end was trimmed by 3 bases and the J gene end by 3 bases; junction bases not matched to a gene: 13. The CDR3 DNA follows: TGCAGTGCTAGTTACGCGGGAGGCCTCACCTACTACAATGAGCAGTTCTTC. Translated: CSASYAGGLTYYNEQFF.

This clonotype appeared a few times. The CDR3 DNA reads TGCGCCAGCAGCGTGCGACAGGGGGGCGGCACTGAAGCTTTCTTT. As protein: CASSVRQGGGTEAFF. The chain combines TRBV4-1 with TRBJ1-1; 9 positions match TRBD1. CDR1 is MGHRA, CDR2 YSYEKL, per germline. The CDR3 runs to 15 residues. Germline trimming cut 5 bases from V and 4 bases from J; bases unmatched to any gene: 8.

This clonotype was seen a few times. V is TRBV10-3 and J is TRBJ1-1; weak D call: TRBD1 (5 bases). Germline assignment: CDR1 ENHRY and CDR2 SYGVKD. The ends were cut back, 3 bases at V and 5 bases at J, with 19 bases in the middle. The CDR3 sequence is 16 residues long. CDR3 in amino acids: CAISDLIAGGVTEAFF. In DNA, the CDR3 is TGTGCCATCAGTGACCTGATTGCGGGGGGAGTTACTGAAGCTTTCTTT.

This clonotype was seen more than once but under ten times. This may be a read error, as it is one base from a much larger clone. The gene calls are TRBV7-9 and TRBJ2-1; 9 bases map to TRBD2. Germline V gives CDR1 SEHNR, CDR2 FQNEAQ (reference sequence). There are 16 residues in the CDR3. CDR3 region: CTSSPNSGGSYNEQFF. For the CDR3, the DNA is TGTACCAGCAGTCCCAATAGCGGGGGAAGCTACAATGAGCAGTTCTTC.

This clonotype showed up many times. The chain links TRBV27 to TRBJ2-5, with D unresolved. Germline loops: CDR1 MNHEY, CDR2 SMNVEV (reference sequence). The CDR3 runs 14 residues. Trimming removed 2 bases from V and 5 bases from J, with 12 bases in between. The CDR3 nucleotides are TGTGCCAGCAGTTTACTGGTTGGTGGGGAGACCCAGTACTTC. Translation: CASSLLVGGETQYF.

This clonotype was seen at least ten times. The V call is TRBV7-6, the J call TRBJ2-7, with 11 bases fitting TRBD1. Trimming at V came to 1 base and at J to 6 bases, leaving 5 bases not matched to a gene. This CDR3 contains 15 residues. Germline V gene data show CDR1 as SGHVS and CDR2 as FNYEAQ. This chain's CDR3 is CASSLGGQGVSEQYF. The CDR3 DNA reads TGTGCCAGCAGCTTAGGGGGACAGGGGGTTAGCGAGCAGTACTTC.

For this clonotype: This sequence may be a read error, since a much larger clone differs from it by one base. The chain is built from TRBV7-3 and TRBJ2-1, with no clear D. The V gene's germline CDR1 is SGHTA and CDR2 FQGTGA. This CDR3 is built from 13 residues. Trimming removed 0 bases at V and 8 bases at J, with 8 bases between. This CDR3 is CASSLTSLDEQFF. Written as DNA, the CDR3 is TGTGCCAGCAGCTTAACGTCGTTGGATGAGCAGTTCTTC.

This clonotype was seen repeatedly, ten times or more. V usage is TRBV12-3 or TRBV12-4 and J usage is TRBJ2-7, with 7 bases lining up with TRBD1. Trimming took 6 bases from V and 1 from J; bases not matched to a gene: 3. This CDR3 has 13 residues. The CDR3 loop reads CASSRDRSYEQYF. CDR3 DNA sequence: TGTGCCAGCAGCCGGGACAGATCCTACGAGCAGTACTTC.

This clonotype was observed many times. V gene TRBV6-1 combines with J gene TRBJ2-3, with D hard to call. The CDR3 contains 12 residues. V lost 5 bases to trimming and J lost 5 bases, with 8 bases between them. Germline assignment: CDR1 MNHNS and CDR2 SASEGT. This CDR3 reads CASSRRGDTQYF. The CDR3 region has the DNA TGTGCCAGCAGTAGACGAGGAGATACGCAGTATTTT.

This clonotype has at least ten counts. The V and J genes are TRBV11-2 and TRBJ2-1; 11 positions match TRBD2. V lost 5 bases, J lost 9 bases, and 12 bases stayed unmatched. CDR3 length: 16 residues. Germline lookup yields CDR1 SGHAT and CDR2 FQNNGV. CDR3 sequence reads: CASSLWTSGSLIEQFF. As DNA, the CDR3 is TGTGCCAGCAGCCTGTGGACTAGCGGGTCACTTATTGAGCAGTTCTTC.

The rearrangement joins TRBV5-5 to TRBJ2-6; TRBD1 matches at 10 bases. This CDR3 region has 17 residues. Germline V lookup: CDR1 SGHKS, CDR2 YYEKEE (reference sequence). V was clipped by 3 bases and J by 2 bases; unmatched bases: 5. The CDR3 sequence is CASSWGTGVAGANVLTF. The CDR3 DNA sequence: TGTGCCAGCAGCTGGGGGACAGGGGTCGCTGGGGCCAACGTCCTGACTTTC.

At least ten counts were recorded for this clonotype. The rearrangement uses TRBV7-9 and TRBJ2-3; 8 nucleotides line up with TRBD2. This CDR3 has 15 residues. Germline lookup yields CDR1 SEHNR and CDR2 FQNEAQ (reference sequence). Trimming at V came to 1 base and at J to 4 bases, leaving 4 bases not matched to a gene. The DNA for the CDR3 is TGTGCCAGCAGCTTAGAGGTAGCGGGGCCAGATACGCAGTATTTT. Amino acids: CASSLEVAGPDTQYF.

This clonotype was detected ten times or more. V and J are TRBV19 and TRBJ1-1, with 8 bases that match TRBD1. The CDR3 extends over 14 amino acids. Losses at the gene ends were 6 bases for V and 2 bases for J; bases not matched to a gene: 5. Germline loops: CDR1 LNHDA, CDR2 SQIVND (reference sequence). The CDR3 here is CASSRQGSNTEAFF. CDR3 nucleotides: TGTGCCAGTAGCCGACAGGGGAGTAACACTGAAGCTTTCTTT.

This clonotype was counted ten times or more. This chain's CDR3 is CSARQTGGVAGNTIYF. The CDR3 nucleotides are TGCAGTGCTAGACAGACAGGGGGAGTTGCTGGAAACACCATATATTTT. V is TRBV20-1 and J is TRBJ1-3, with 9 bases lining up with TRBD1. V lost 2 bases and J lost 2; bases outside the gene matches: 7. Germline V gene lookup returns CDR1 DFQATT and CDR2 SNEGSKA (reference sequence). The CDR3 totals 16 residues.

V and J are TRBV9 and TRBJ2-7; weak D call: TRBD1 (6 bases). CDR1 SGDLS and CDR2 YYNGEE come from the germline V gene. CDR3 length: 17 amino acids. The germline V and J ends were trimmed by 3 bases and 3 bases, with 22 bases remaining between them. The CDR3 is CASSAYRDTQGVYEQYF. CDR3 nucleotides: TGTGCCAGCAGCGCGTACCGGGACACCCAAGGGGTCTACGAGCAGTACTTC.

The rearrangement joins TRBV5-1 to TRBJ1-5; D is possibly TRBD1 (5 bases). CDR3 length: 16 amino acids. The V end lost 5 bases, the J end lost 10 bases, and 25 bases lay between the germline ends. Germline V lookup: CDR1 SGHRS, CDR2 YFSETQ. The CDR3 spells CASSIEGRAHIDPQHF. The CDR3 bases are TGCGCCAGCAGTATAGAGGGACGGGCCCATATCGACCCCCAGCATTTT.

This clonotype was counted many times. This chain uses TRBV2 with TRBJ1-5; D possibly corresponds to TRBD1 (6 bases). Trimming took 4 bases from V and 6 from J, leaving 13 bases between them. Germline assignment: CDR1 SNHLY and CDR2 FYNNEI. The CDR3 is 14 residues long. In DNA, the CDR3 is TGTGCCAGCAGTGCAGGGGTCAAGAGTCAGCCCCAGCATTTT. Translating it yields CASSAGVKSQPQHF.

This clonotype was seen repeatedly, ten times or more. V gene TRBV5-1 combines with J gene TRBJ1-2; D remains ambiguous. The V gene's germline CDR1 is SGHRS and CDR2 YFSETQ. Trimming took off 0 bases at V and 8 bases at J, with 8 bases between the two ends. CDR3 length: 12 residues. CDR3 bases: TGCGCCAGCAGCTTGGACGGGAAGGGCTACACCTTC. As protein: CASSLDGKGYTF.